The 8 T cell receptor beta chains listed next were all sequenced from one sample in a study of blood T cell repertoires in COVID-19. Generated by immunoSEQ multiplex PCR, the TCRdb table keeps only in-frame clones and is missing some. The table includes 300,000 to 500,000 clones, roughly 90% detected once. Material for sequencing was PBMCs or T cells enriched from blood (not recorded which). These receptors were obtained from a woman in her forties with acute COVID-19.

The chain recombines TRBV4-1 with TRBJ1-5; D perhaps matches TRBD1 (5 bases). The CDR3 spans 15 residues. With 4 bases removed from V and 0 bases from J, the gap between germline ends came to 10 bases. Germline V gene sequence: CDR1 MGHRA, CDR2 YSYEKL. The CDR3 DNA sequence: TGCGCCAGCAGCCTACAGGTTTATAGCAATCAGCCCCAGCATTTT. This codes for CASSLQVYSNQPQHF.

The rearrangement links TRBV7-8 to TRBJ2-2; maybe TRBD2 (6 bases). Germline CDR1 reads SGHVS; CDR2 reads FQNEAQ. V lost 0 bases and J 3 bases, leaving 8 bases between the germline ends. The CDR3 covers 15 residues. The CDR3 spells CASSLAGGHTGELFF. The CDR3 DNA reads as TGTGCCAGCAGCTTAGCGGGGGGACACACCGGGGAGCTGTTTTTT.

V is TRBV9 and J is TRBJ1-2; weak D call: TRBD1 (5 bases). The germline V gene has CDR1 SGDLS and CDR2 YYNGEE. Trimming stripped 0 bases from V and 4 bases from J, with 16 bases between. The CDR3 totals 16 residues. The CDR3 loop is CASSVGDFTGSYGYTF. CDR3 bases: TGTGCCAGCAGCGTAGGAGACTTCACAGGCAGCTATGGCTACACCTTC.

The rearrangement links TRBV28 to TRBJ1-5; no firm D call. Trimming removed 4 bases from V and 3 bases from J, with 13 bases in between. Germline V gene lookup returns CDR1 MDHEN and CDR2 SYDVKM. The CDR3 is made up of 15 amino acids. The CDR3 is CASSYMGDLNQPQHF. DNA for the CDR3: TGTGCCAGCAGTTACATGGGAGACCTCAATCAGCCCCAGCATTTT.

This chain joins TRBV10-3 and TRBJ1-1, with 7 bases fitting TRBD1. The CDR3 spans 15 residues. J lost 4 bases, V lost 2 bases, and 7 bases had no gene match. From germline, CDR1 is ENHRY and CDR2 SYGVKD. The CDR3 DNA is TGTGCCATCAGTGAGCCGAAGGGGGCGGTCACTGAAGCTTTCTTT. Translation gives CAISEPKGAVTEAFF.

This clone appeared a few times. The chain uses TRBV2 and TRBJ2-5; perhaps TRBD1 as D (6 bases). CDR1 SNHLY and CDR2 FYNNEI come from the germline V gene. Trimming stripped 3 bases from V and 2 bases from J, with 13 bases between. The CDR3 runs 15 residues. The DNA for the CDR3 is TGTGCCAGCAGTGAGTTGCAGGGGATTCAAGAGACCCAGTACTTC. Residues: CASSELQGIQETQYF.

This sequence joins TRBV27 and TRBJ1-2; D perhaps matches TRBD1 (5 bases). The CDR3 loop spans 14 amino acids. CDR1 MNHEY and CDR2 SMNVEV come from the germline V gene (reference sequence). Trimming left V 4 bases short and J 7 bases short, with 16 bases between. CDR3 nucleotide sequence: TGTGCCAGCAGTTGGAGGGGCTCCCATGGTGGCTACACCTTC. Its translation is CASSWRGSHGGYTF.

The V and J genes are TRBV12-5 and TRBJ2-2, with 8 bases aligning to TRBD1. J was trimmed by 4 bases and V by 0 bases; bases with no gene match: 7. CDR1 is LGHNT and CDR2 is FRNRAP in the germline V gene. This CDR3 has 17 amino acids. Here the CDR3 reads CASGLVLAGGFTGELFF. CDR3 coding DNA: TGTGCTAGTGGTTTGGTATTGGCAGGGGGCTTCACCGGGGAGCTGTTTTTT.